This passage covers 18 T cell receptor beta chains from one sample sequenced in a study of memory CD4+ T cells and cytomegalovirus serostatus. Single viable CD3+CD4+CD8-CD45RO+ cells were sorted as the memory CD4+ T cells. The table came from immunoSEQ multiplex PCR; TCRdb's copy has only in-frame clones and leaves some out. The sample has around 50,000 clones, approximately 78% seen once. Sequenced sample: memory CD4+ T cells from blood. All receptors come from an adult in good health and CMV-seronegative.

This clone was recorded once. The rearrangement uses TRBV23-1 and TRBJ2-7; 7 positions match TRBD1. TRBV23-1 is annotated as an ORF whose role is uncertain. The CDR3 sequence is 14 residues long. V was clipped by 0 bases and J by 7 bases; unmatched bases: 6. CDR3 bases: TGCGCCAGCAGTCAATCGAGCAGGGGGAATGAGCAGTACTTC. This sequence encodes CASSQSSRGNEQYF.

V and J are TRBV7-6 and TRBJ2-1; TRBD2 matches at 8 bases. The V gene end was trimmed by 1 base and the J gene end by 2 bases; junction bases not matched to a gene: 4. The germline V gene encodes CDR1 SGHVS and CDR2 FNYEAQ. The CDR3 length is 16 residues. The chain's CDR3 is CASSLESGRPYNEQFF. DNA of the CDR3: TGTGCCAGCAGCTTAGAGAGCGGGAGACCCTACAATGAGCAGTTCTTC.

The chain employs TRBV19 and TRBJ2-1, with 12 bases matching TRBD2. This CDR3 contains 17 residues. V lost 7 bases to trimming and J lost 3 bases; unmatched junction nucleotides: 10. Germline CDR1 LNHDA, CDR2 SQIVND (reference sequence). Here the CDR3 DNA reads TGTGCCAGTACCCCTATTCCGACTAGCGGGAGCTACAATGAGCAGTTCTTC. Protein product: CASTPIPTSGSYNEQFF.

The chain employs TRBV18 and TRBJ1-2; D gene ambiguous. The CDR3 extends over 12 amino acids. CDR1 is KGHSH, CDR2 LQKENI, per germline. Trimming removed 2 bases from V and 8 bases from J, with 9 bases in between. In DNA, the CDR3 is TGTGCCAGCTCACCATCGTATTGGGGCTACACCTTC. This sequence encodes CASSPSYWGYTF. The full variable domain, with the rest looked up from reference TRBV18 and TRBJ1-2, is NAGVMQNPRHLVRRRGQEARLRCSPMKGHSHVYWYRQLPEEGLKFMVYLQKENIIDESGMPKERFSAEFPKEGPSILRIQQVVRGDSAAYFCASSPSYWGYTFGSGTRLTVV.

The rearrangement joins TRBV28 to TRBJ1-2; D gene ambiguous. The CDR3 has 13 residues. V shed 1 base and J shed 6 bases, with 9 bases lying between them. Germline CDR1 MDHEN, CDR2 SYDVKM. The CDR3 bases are TGTGCCAGCAGTTTATTGAAAGGGAATGGCTACACCTTC. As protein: CASSLLKGNGYTF.

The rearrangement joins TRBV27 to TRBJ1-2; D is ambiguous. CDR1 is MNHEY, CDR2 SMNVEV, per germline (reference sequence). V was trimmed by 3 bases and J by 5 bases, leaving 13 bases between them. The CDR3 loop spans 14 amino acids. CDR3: CASSFPVGRYGYTF. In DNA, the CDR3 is TGTGCCAGCAGTTTCCCCGTTGGGAGGTATGGCTACACCTTC.

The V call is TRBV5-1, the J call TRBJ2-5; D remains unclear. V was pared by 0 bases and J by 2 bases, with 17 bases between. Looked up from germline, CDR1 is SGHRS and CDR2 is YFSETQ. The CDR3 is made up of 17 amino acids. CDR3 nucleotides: TGCGCCAGCAGCTTGGGGACGGGCAATATTAGGCAAGAGACCCAGTACTTC. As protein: CASSLGTGNIRQETQYF.

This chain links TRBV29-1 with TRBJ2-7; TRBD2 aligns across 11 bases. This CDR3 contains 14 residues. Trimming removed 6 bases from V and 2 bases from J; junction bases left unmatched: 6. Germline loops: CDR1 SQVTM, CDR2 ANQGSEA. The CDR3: CSVTGTSGPYEQYF. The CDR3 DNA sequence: TGCAGCGTGACCGGGACTAGCGGACCCTACGAGCAGTACTTC.

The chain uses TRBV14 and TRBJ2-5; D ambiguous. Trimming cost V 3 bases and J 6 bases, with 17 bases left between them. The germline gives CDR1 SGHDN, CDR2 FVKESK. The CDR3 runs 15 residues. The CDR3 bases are TGTGCCAGCAGCCATCTTTCACTGTTAGGTCAGACCCAGTACTTC. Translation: CASSHLSLLGQTQYF.

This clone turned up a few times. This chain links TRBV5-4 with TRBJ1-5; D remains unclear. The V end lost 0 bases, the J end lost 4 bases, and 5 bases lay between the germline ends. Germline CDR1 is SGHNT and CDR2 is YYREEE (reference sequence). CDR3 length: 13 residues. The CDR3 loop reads CASSLDGNQPQHF. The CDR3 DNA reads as TGTGCCAGCAGCTTGGATGGGAATCAGCCCCAGCATTTT.

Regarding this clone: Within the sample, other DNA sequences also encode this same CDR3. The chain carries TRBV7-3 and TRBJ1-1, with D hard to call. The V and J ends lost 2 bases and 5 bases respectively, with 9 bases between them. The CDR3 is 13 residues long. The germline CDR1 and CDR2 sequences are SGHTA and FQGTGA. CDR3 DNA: TGTGCCAGCAGCTTACGGGGTCCAACTGAAGCTTTCTTT. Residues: CASSLRGPTEAFF.

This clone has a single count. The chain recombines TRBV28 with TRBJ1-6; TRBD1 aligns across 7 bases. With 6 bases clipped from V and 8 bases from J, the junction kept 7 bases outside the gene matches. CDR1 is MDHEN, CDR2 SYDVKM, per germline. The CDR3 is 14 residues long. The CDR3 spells CASRTTGKHSPLHF. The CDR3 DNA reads TGTGCCAGCAGGACGACAGGGAAGCATTCACCCCTCCACTTT.

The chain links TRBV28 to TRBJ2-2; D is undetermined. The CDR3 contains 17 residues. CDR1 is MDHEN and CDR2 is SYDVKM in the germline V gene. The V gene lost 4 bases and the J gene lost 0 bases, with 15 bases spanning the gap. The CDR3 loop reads CASSSANGPPNTGELFF. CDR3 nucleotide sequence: TGTGCCAGCAGTTCGGCTAATGGGCCACCGAACACCGGGGAGCTGTTTTTT. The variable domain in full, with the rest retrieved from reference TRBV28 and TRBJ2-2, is DVKVTQSSRYLVKRTGEKVFLECVQDMDHENMFWYRQDPGLGLRLIYFSYDVKMKEKGDIPEGYSVSREKKERFSLILESASTNQTSMYLCASSSANGPPNTGELFFGEGSRLTVL.

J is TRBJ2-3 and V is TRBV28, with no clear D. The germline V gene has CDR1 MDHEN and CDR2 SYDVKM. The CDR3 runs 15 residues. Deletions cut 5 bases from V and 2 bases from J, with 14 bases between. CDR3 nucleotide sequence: TGTGCCAGCAGTCTATATGTACGGGTCACAGATACGCAGTATTTT. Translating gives CASSLYVRVTDTQYF.

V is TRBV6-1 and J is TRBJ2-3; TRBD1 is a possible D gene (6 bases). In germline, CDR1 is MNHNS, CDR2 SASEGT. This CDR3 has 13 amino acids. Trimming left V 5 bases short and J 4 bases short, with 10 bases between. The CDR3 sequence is CASSRDISDTQYF. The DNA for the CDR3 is TGTGCCAGCAGTCGGGACATATCAGATACGCAGTATTTT.

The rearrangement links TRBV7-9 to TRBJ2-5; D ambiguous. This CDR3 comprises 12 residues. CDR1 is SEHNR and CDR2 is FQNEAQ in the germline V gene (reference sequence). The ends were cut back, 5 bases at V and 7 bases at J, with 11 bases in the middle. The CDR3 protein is CASSSAPGTQYF. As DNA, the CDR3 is TGTGCCAGCAGCAGCGCCCCGGGGACCCAGTACTTC.

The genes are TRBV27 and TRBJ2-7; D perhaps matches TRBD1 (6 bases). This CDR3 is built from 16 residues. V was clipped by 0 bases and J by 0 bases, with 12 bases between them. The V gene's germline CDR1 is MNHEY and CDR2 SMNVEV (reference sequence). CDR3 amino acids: CASSLSKGGRSYEQYF. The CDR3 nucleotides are TGTGCCAGCAGTTTATCGAAAGGGGGACGCTCCTACGAGCAGTACTTC.

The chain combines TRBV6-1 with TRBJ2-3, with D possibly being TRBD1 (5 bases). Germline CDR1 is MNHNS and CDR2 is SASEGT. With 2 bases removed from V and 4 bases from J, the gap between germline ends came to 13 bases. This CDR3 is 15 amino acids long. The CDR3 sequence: CASSEHLGPPDTQYF. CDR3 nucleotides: TGTGCCAGCAGTGAACATCTGGGGCCTCCAGATACGCAGTATTTT.